The 14 T cell receptor beta chains below all came from one sample that was sequenced in a study of OX40 agonist ivuxolimab in advanced cancers. Profiling relied on immunoSEQ multiplex PCR, and the TCRdb table lists in-frame clones only, not all of them. The sample consists of under 20,000 clones, around 68% of them appearing once. The sample in question was CD4+ or CD8+ T cells sorted from blood, obtained in a trial of the OX40 agonist ivuxolimab. Receptors originate from an adult with an advanced solid tumor such as melanoma, head and neck, liver or kidney cancer.

The chain is built from TRBV28 and TRBJ1-2; 11 bases are shared with TRBD1. This CDR3 spans 16 amino acids. V trimming: 2 bases; J trimming: 3 bases; junction bases outside the gene matches: 5. From germline, CDR1 is MDHEN and CDR2 SYDVKM. CDR3 coding DNA: TGTGCCAGCAGTTTACACCGGGACAGGGGGGACTATGGCTACACCTTC. This codes for CASSLHRDRGDYGYTF.

V gene TRBV7-2 combines with J gene TRBJ2-1; TRBD1 matches 12 bases. Germline V lookup: CDR1 SGHTA, CDR2 FQGNSA. V dropped 2 bases and J dropped 7; count of bases not matched to a gene: 6. The CDR3 runs to 16 residues. The CDR3 nucleotides read TGTGCCAGCAGCTTACCGGGACAGGGGGCTGGGAATGAGCAGTTCTTC. Protein sequence: CASSLPGQGAGNEQFF.

The chain combines TRBV6-6 with TRBJ1-2; unclear D gene. The CDR3 spans 11 residues. V lost 8 bases, J lost 0 bases, and 4 bases lay in between. CDR1 is MNHNY and CDR2 is SVGAGI in the germline V gene (reference sequence). The CDR3 region has the DNA TGTGCCAGCGGGTCTAACTATGGCTACACCTTC. It encodes CASGSNYGYTF.

As to this clone: This sample also contains other DNA sequences that code for the same CDR3. The CDR3 DNA is TGCGCCAGCAGCCAACCCCCGGAAGGAGAGCAGTACTTC. It yields the protein CASSQPPEGEQYF. The chain has TRBV4-1 and TRBJ2-7; D ambiguous. CDR3 size: 13 residues. Looked up from germline, CDR1 is MGHRA and CDR2 is YSYEKL. V lost 2 bases and J 7 bases, leaving 12 bases between the germline ends.

The rearrangement joins TRBV9 to TRBJ2-5; D not certain. Trimming stripped 0 bases from V and 2 bases from J, with 11 bases between. Germline lookup yields CDR1 SGDLS and CDR2 YYNGEE. CDR3 size: 15 residues. DNA for the CDR3: TGTGCCAGCAGCGTAGCGGACGCCGAGCAAGAGACCCAGTACTTC. As protein: CASSVADAEQETQYF.

The rearrangement joins TRBV27 to TRBJ1-2; a weak D match, TRBD1 (5 bases). Trimming pared 6 bases from V and 4 bases from J, leaving 12 bases between. The CDR3 spans 13 residues. From germline, CDR1 is MNHEY and CDR2 SMNVEV (reference sequence). CDR3 bases: TGTGCCAGCAGCGGAGGGACTGCCTATGGCTACACCTTC. Its protein is CASSGGTAYGYTF.

The chain carries TRBV28 and TRBJ2-1; weak D call: TRBD1 (7 bases). The CDR3 has 15 amino acids. V dropped 2 bases and J dropped 4 bases, with 12 bases sitting between them. From germline, CDR1 is MDHEN and CDR2 SYDVKM. DNA of the CDR3: TGTGCCAGCAGTTTAGTCCCAGGGGGGTACAATGAGCAGTTCTTC. Encoded protein: CASSLVPGGYNEQFF.

The chain recombines TRBV19 with TRBJ2-7; D gene uncertain. Trimming left V 11 bases short and J 2 bases short, with 13 bases between. The CDR3 is made up of 12 amino acids. Germline values: CDR1 LNHDA, CDR2 SQIVND (reference sequence). CDR3 sequence reads: CAPQASPYEQYF. CDR3 DNA: TGTGCCCCCCAAGCCAGCCCCTACGAGCAGTACTTC.

The chain uses TRBV6-4 and TRBJ2-3; D gene unclear. The CDR3 loop spans 17 amino acids. Germline V gives CDR1 MRHNA, CDR2 SNTAGT. With 7 bases removed from V and 2 bases from J, the gap between germline ends came to 22 bases. Here the CDR3 reads CASIPDRPDPHTDTQYF. CDR3 DNA: TGTGCCAGCATCCCCGATCGCCCTGATCCCCACACAGATACGCAGTATTTT.

This rearrangement joins TRBV2 to TRBJ2-3; the D gene is possibly TRBD2 (6 bases). V lost 8 bases and J 1 base, leaving 10 bases between the germline ends. CDR1 SNHLY and CDR2 FYNNEI come from the germline V gene. There are 13 residues in the CDR3. As DNA, the CDR3 is TGTGCCAGCGGCGGGGCTCGCACAGATACGCAGTATTTT. This codes for CASGGARTDTQYF.

This clone was seen once. One junction end does not reproduce the germline sequence, and a read error may be involved. The chain couples TRBV5-4 to TRBJ2-7; perhaps TRBD2 as D (8 bases). Germline CDR1 SGHNT, CDR2 YYREEE (reference sequence). There are 12 residues in the CDR3. The CDR3 DNA follows: TGTGCCAGCAGCTCGGGAGGGGGCCTTAGGGATTTC. As protein: CASSSGGGLRDF.

V usage is TRBV27 and J usage is TRBJ1-1; 8 bases align to TRBD1. V was clipped by 8 bases and J by 0 bases; unmatched bases: 17. Germline V gives CDR1 MNHEY, CDR2 SMNVEV (reference sequence). CDR3 length equals 18 residues. The DNA for the CDR3 is TGTGCCAGCGGTCTTGGCGTCGACAGGGACAGGTTGAACACTGAAGCTTTCTTT. Protein sequence: CASGLGVDRDRLNTEAFF.

The V gene is TRBV19, the J gene TRBJ2-7; TRBD2 matches at 7 bases. This CDR3 is built from 13 residues. The germline CDR1 and CDR2 sequences are LNHDA and SQIVND (reference sequence). V lost 6 bases and J lost 2; bases outside the gene matches: 4. CDR3 nucleotide sequence: TGTGCCAGTAGGGCTAGCGGAGCCTACGAGCAGTACTTC. Translated, it gives CASRASGAYEQYF.

This clone is medium-sized by share. The chain links TRBV4-3 to TRBJ2-7; D gene uncertain. The CDR3 is 14 amino acids. CDR1 LGHNA and CDR2 YSLEER come from the germline V gene. V was pared by 6 bases and J by 4 bases, with 16 bases between. The CDR3 DNA reads TGCGCCAGCAGTTCCGACCTGGACGGATACGAGCAGTACTTC. Encoded protein: CASSSDLDGYEQYF.